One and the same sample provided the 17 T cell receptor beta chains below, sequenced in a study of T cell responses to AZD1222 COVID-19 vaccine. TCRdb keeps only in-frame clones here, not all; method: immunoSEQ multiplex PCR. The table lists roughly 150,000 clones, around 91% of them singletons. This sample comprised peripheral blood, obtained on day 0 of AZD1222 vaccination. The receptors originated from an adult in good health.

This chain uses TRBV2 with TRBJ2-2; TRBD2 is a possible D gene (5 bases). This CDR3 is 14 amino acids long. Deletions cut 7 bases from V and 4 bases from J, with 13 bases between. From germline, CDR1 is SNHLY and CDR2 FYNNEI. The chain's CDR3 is CASTVLAGTGELFF. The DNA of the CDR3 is TGTGCCAGCACCGTCCTAGCCGGCACCGGGGAGCTGTTTTTT. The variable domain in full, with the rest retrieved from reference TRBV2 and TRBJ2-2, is EPEVTQTPSHQVTQMGQEVILRCVPISNHLYFYWYRQILGQKVEFLVSFYNNEISEKSEIFDDQFSVERPDGSNFTLKIRSTKLEDSAMYFCASTVLAGTGELFFGEGSRLTVL.

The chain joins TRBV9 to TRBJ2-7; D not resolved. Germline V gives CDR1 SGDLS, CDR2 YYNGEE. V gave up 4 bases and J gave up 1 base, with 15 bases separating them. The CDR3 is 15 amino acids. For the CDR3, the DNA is TGTGCCAGCAGCCCGAGACCCCGATGGTCCTACGAGCAGTACTTC. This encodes CASSPRPRWSYEQYF.

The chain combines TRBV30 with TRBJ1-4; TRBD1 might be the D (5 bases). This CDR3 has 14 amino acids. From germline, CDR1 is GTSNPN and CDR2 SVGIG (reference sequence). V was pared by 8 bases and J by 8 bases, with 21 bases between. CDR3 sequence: CALRPGGSWEKLFF. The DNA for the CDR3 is TGTGCCCTCCGCCCCGGGGGGAGTTGGGAAAAACTGTTTTTT.

CDR3 bases: TGTGCCGGCCGAGGGACAGGGGTTGCTGAGCAGTTCTTC. As protein: CAGRGTGVAEQFF. This rearrangement joins TRBV28 to TRBJ2-1, with 10 bases fitting TRBD1. The CDR3 extends over 13 amino acids. Trimming cost V 11 bases and J 9 bases; bases outside gene matches: 10. Looked up from germline, CDR1 is MDHEN and CDR2 is SYDVKM.

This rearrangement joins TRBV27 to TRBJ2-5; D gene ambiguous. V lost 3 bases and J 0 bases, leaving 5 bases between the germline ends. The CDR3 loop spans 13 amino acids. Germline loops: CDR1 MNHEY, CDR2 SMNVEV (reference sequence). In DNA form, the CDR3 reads TGTGCCAGCAGTTTTTCGTACCAAGAGACCCAGTACTTC. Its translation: CASSFSYQETQYF.

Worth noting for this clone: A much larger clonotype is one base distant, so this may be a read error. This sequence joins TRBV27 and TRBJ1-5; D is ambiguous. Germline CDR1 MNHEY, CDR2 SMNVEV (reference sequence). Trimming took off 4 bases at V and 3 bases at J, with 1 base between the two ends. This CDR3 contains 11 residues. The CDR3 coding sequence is TGTGCCAGCAGTTACAATCAGCCCCAGCATTTT. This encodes CASSYNQPQHF.

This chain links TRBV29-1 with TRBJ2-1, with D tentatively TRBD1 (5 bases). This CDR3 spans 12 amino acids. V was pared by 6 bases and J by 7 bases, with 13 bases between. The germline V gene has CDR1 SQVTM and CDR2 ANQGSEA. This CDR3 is CSVPKDRNEQFF. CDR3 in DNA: TGCAGCGTGCCGAAAGACAGAAATGAGCAGTTCTTC.

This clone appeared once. The CDR3 region is CATSDPGTSHNYNEQFF. The DNA of the CDR3 is TGTGCCACCAGTGATCCCGGGACTTCTCACAACTACAATGAGCAGTTCTTC. This chain joins TRBV24-1 and TRBJ2-1; D may be TRBD2 (6 bases). With 3 bases removed from V and 3 bases from J, the gap between germline ends came to 17 bases. Per germline, CDR1 KGHDR and CDR2 SFDVKD. CDR3 length: 17 residues.

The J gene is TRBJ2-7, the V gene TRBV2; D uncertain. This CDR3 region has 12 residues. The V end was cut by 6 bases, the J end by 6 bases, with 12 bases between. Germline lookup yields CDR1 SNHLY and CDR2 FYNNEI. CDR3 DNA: TGTGCCAGCAGAGTTACAGTGCGCGAGCAGTACTTC. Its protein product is CASRVTVREQYF. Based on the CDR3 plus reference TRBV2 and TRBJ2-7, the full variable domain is EPEVTQTPSHQVTQMGQEVILRCVPISNHLYFYWYRQILGQKVEFLVSFYNNEISEKSEIFDDQFSVERPDGSNFTLKIRSTKLEDSAMYFCASRVTVREQYFGPGTRLTVT.

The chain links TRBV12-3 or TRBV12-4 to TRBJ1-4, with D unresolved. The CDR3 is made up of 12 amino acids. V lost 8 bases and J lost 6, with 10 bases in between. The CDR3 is CASGADDEKLFF. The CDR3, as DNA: TGTGCCAGCGGTGCAGACGATGAAAAACTGTTTTTT.

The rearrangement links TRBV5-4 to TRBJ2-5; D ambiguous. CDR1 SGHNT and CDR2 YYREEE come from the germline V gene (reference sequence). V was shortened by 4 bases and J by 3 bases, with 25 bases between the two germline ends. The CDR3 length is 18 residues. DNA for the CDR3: TGTGCCAGCAGCCCCTCCTTGGGATGGGAACCCTGGGAAGAGACCCAGTACTTC. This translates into CASSPSLGWEPWEETQYF. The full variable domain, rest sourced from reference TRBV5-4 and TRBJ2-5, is ETGVTQSPTHLIKTRGQQVTLRCSSQSGHNTVSWYQQALGQGPQFIFQYYREEENGRGNFPPRFSGLQFPNYSSELNVNALELDDSALYLCASSPSLGWEPWEETQYFGPGTRLLVL.

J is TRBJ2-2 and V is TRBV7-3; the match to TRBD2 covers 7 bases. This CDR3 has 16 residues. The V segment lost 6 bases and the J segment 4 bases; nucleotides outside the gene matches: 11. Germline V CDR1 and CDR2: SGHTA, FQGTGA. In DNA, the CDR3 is TGTGCCAGCAGGGTATCGGGGGGAACGAGCACCGGGGAGCTGTTTTTT. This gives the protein CASRVSGGTSTGELFF.

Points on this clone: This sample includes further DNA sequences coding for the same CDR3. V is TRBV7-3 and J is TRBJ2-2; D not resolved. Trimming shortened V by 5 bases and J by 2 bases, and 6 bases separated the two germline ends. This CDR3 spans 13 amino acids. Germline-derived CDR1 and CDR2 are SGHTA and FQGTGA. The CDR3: CASSPRNTGELFF. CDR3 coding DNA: TGTGCCAGCAGCCCCCGCAACACCGGGGAGCTGTTTTTT.

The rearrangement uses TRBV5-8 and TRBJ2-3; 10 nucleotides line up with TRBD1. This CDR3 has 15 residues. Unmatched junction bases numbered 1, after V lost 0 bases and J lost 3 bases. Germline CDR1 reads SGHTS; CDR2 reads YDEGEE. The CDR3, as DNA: TGTGCCAGCAGCTTGGGACAGGGGGCTACAGATACGCAGTATTTT. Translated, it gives CASSLGQGATDTQYF.

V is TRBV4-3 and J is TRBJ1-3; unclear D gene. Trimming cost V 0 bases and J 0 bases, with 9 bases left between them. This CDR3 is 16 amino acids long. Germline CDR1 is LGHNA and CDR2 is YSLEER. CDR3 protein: CASSQDVPDSGNTIYF. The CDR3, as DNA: TGCGCCAGCAGCCAAGATGTCCCAGACTCTGGAAACACCATATATTTT.

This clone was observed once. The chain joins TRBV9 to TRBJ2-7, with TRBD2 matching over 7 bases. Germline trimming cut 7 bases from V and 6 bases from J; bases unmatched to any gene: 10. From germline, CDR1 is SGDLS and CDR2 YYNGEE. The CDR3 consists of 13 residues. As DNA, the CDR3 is TGTGCCAGCGCCGGGAGGACGAAGGGCGAGCAGTACTTC. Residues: CASAGRTKGEQYF.

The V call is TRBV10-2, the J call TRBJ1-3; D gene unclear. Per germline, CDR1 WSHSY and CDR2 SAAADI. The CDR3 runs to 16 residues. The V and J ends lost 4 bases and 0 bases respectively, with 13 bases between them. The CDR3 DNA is TGCGCCAGCAGTGGCCCTACACCTTACTCTGGAAACACCATATATTTT. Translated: CASSGPTPYSGNTIYF.